The 18 T cell receptor beta chains below all came from one sample that was sequenced in a study of shared clonotypes between healthy human individuals. The table came from immunoSEQ multiplex PCR; TCRdb's copy has only in-frame clones and leaves some out. The sample records some 800,000 clones, almost 95% being singletons. The naive CD8 subset, CD45RO-negative cells positively selected for CCR7, excluded terminally differentiated effector memory CD45RA+ cells. Material: naive CD8+ T cells sorted from blood. The receptors come from a young man in good health.

CDR3 protein: CASSIGGARETQYF. The CDR3 DNA is TGTGCCAGTAGTATCGGGGGGGCGCGAGAGACCCAGTACTTC. The chain links TRBV19 to TRBJ2-5; 8 bases match TRBD2. Germline-derived CDR1 and CDR2 are LNHDA and SQIVND (reference sequence). The length of the CDR3 is 14 residues. The V gene end was trimmed by 3 bases and the J gene end by 4 bases; junction bases not matched to a gene: 4.

This clone came up a few times. CDR3 amino acids: CASSYEGLAGTGELFF. CDR3 DNA sequence: TGTGCCAGCAGTTACGAGGGACTAGCGGGAACCGGGGAGCTGTTTTTT. This sequence joins TRBV6-5 and TRBJ2-2; TRBD2 matches 13 bases. In germline, CDR1 is MNHEY, CDR2 SVGAGI. CDR3 length equals 16 residues. V lost 2 bases and J lost 5; bases outside the gene matches: 2.

V and J are TRBV13 and TRBJ2-7; TRBD2 aligns across 9 bases. Trimming took 3 bases from V and 3 from J; bases not matched to a gene: 6. CDR1 and CDR2 from the germline V gene are PRHDT and FYEKMQ (reference sequence). CDR3 length: 15 amino acids. The CDR3 region has the DNA TGTGCCAGCAGCTTCCCGAGCGGGAGGATCTACGAGCAGTACTTC. It yields the protein CASSFPSGRIYEQYF.

The V and J genes are TRBV10-2 and TRBJ2-1; D is undetermined. The CDR3 is made up of 14 amino acids. V was clipped by 3 bases and J by 7 bases, with 13 bases between them. CDR1 and CDR2 (germline): WSHSY, SAAADI. DNA of the CDR3: TGCGCCAGCAGTGAAGGGATGGCTAGGAATGAGCAGTTCTTC. Protein: CASSEGMARNEQFF.

The chain has TRBV13 and TRBJ2-7; no clear D. From germline, CDR1 is PRHDT and CDR2 FYEKMQ (reference sequence). The CDR3 loop spans 15 amino acids. V lost 2 bases and J 0 bases, leaving 11 bases between the germline ends. CDR3 sequence reads: CASSLSVLGSYEQYF. The CDR3 DNA reads TGTGCCAGCAGCTTAAGTGTATTGGGCTCCTACGAGCAGTACTTC.

The rearrangement links TRBV7-2 to TRBJ2-5; 12 bases map to TRBD2. The CDR3 extends over 16 amino acids. V shed 1 base, J shed 5 bases, and the junction held 5 bases outside the gene matches. CDR1 and CDR2 from the germline V gene are SGHTA and FQGNSA. CDR3 amino acids: CASSLELAGGPETQYF. CDR3 nucleotide sequence: TGTGCCAGCAGCTTAGAGCTAGCGGGAGGGCCTGAGACCCAGTACTTC.

The J gene is TRBJ2-7, the V gene TRBV4-2, with TRBD1 matching 11 bases. The V gene end was trimmed by 3 bases and the J gene end by 5 bases; junction bases not matched to a gene: 0. Germline V gene data show CDR1 as LGHNA and CDR2 as YNFKEQ. The CDR3 spans 13 residues. DNA for the CDR3: TGTGCCAGCAGCCAGGGACAGGGGGACGAGCAGTACTTC. Amino acids: CASSQGQGDEQYF.

This rearrangement joins TRBV5-1 to TRBJ2-7, with 9 bases identical to TRBD2. J was trimmed by 6 bases and V by 4 bases; bases with no gene match: 14. The CDR3 runs to 16 residues. Looked up from germline, CDR1 is SGHRS and CDR2 is YFSETQ. CDR3 bases: TGCGCCAGCAGCATCGCCCTTAGCGGGGGCGGGGGCGAGCAGTACTTC. It yields the protein CASSIALSGGGGEQYF.

The rearrangement links TRBV7-2 to TRBJ2-1; 7 bases match TRBD2. The CDR3 covers 13 residues. Unmatched junction bases numbered 5, after V lost 3 bases and J lost 9 bases. In germline, CDR1 is SGHTA, CDR2 FQGNSA. The CDR3 loop reads CASSFSGWSEQFF. The CDR3 DNA reads as TGTGCCAGCAGCTTTAGCGGGTGGAGTGAGCAGTTCTTC.

CDR3 bases: TGCGCCAGCAGCCAAGACATTTCGGACATCCATTATAGCAATCAGCCCCAGCATTTT. This gives the protein CASSQDISDIHYSNQPQHF. This sequence joins TRBV4-3 and TRBJ1-5; a weak D match, TRBD1 (5 bases). CDR1 LGHNA and CDR2 YSLEER come from the germline V gene. V lost 0 bases, J lost 0 bases, and 18 bases lay in between. This CDR3 comprises 19 residues.

This clone was detected only once. The chain employs TRBV9 and TRBJ1-4; D gene uncertain. V was clipped by 2 bases and J by 7 bases, with 12 bases between them. The CDR3 loop spans 14 amino acids. Per the germline V gene, CDR1 is SGDLS and CDR2 is YYNGEE. CDR3 region: CASSVEGRSEKLFF. The CDR3 coding sequence is TGTGCCAGCAGCGTGGAGGGCAGGAGTGAAAAACTGTTTTTT. Full variable domain (remainder filled in from reference TRBV9 and TRBJ1-4): DSGVTQTPKHLITATGQRVTLRCSPRSGDLSVYWYQQSLDQGLQFLIQYYNGEERAKGNILERFSAQQFPDLHSELNLSSLELGDSALYFCASSVEGRSEKLFFGSGTQLSVL.

The genes are TRBV11-2 and TRBJ2-1, with a possible D match to TRBD2 (7 bases). The V end lost 7 bases, the J end lost 6 bases, and 16 bases lay between the germline ends. The CDR3 totals 14 residues. From germline, CDR1 is SGHAT and CDR2 FQNNGV. The CDR3 DNA reads as TGTGCCAGCACCTCTAGCGGAGGGGGCAATGAGCAGTTCTTC. Its protein product is CASTSSGGGNEQFF. The variable domain in full, completed from reference TRBV11-2 and TRBJ2-1, reads EAGVAQSPRYKIIEKRQSVAFWCNPISGHATLYWYQQILGQGPKLLIQFQNNGVVDDSQLPKDRFSAERLKGVDSTLKIQPAKLEDSAVYLCASTSSGGGNEQFFGPGTRLTVL.

This chain uses TRBV5-1 with TRBJ1-1; TRBD1 agrees at 8 bases. V shed 4 bases, J shed 4 bases, and the junction held 6 bases outside the gene matches. This CDR3 has 14 residues. Germline values: CDR1 SGHRS, CDR2 YFSETQ. The CDR3 region has the DNA TGCGCCAGCAGCCGGACAGGGTGGGGCACTGAAGCTTTCTTT. Residues: CASSRTGWGTEAFF.

The rearrangement uses TRBV7-9 and TRBJ2-7, with 9 positions matching TRBD1. CDR3 length: 15 residues. V lost 10 bases to trimming and J lost 6 bases; unmatched junction nucleotides: 16. Germline assignment: CDR1 SEHNR and CDR2 FQNEAQ (reference sequence). This CDR3 reads CAILTGTGLRGEQYF. CDR3 nucleotides: TGTGCCATTTTAACCGGGACAGGGTTAAGGGGCGAGCAGTACTTC. The full variable domain, rest sourced from reference TRBV7-9 and TRBJ2-7, is DTGVSQNPRHKITKRGQNVTFRCDPISEHNRLYWYRQTLGQGPEFLTYFQNEAQLEKSRLLSDRFSAERPKGSFSTLEIQRTEQGDSAMYLCAILTGTGLRGEQYFGPGTRLTVT.

The V call is TRBV4-1, the J call TRBJ2-3; D remains ambiguous. The germline V gene has CDR1 MGHRA and CDR2 YSYEKL. The V end was cut by 7 bases, the J end by 4 bases, with 15 bases between. This CDR3 is 14 amino acids long. The CDR3 spells CASISGPGADTQYF. Here the CDR3 DNA reads TGCGCCAGCATTTCCGGGCCAGGCGCAGATACGCAGTATTTT.

This clone was detected once. V gene TRBV15 combines with J gene TRBJ2-7; 10 nucleotides agree with TRBD1. J gave up 3 bases and V 0 bases, and 2 bases lay outside the gene matches. Germline assignment: CDR1 LNHNV and CDR2 YYDKDF (reference sequence). The CDR3 is 15 residues long. CDR3 sequence (DNA): TGTGCCACCAGCAGAGATAGGACAGGGGGCTACGAGCAGTACTTC. Its translation: CATSRDRTGGYEQYF.

The chain recombines TRBV7-9 with TRBJ2-1; 9 bases agree with TRBD2. Germline CDR1 is SEHNR and CDR2 is FQNEAQ (reference sequence). This CDR3 has 12 amino acids. With 5 bases clipped from V and 8 bases from J, the junction kept 1 base outside the gene matches. CDR3 sequence (DNA): TGTGCCAGCAGCGCGGGAGGGTATGAGCAGTTCTTC. This sequence encodes CASSAGGYEQFF.

The chain is built from TRBV27 and TRBJ1-5; D is uncertain. The CDR3 covers 17 residues. CDR1 and CDR2 (germline): MNHEY, SMNVEV (reference sequence). V was trimmed by 2 bases and J by 2 bases, leaving 16 bases between them. This CDR3 reads CASSLGVGTGGNQPQHF. The CDR3 nucleotides read TGTGCCAGCAGTTTAGGGGTCGGAACGGGCGGCAATCAGCCCCAGCATTTT.